This TCR beta chain stems from a study of cytomegalovirus exposure and HLA in healthy donors (dated by TCRdb to 2016 to 2017). Regarding the complete study: In an earlier analysis of approximately 640 of the donors, around 300 Gb of sequence data and 90 million to 120 million unique TCR beta sequences from 180 million or so T cells were reported. Among over 350 genotyped donors of the cohort, an average of about 240,000 unique TCR beta nucleotide sequences were sequenced per donor, roughly a sixth of them non-productive. In the later analysis, no new phenotypic data were used to find candidate immune exposures; instead, reliance was placed on TCR beta sequences and their occurrence across donors. HLA typing covered class I and class II loci at four-digit resolution. Every repertoire in the discovery cohort had been generated on one and the same sequencing platform. Alongside the repertoire data, information on donor age, sex, ethnicity and CMV serostatus was compiled. The aim of the study was to test whether cataloging public T cell receptors could identify signatures of past pathogen exposure. A later genetic analysis used genome-wide SNP genotypes for about 60% of the roughly 670 donors, treating that subset as a discovery cohort. The number of typed donors differed by locus: about 629-630 for A, B, C, DRB1 and DQB1; about 520 for DQA1; some 610 for DPA1; and some 450 for DPB1. Roughly 300 gigabases of sequencing data and 78 million or so unique TCR sequences were included in an early release covering roughly 600 HLA-typed donors. Of the 300 to 500 genotyped donors, 65% to 90% were placed in the genetic ancestry cluster associated with self-reported Caucasian donors. High-throughput TCR immunosequencing, statistical association of individual TCRs with disease status, and machine learning were combined to predict cytomegalovirus infection status. The T cell repertoires of under 750 subjects were profiled by immunosequencing and related to cytomegalovirus serostatus. An earlier analysis of 500 to 750 of the donors applied high-throughput TCR beta sequencing to assess whether each TCR beta V gene segment acted as functional or pseudogenic. A later analysis re-examined previously published TCR beta repertoires from more than 650 donors and added high-resolution HLA genotyping to investigate patterns of TCR occurrence. A separate validation cohort of about 110 different subjects was used in addition to the approximately 700-subject first cohort. Roughly five DR-DQ haplotypes were handled as single units for association and clustering, since linkage in the cohort was strong.

Points on this clone: Its antigen has not been determined. No base quality values were provided; no much bigger clone lies one nucleotide off.

Receptor libraries were prepared by the immunoSEQ multiplex PCR assay. A mixture of 60 forward primers for TCR Vbeta segments and 13 reverse primers for TCR Jbeta segments was used in the multiplex PCR. The CDR3 region of rearranged TCR beta genes was amplified from genomic DNA by a multiplex PCR assay. Amplified TCR beta libraries were sequenced as 87-base-pair reads on the Illumina HiSeq System. The authors' pipeline ran thus. Across the 670 or so repertoires, a later analysis counted approximately 75 million unique TCR beta chains, around 10 million of which were shared by at least two donors. Raw reads were error-corrected and collapsed into unique sequences with a nearest-neighbor algorithm that merged closely related sequences to remove PCR and sequencing errors. CDR3 sequences were aligned to IMGT reference sequences to assign V, D and J gene segments. For a sequence to be retained, a match of at least six nucleotides to both a V gene segment and a J gene segment was required. Rearrangements were called productive when the CDR3 lacked stop codons and stayed in frame with V and J; all others were non-productive. Following IMGT convention, CDR3 was defined as the stretch from the second conserved V-encoded cysteine to the conserved J-encoded phenylalanine. The earlier analysis of about 590 of the donors excluded sequences that lacked an unambiguous match to a single V gene segment. In an earlier analysis of a few hundred of the donors, V segments were called functional above 56.7% productive rearrangements and were called segregating when the between-donor standard deviation exceeded 5%. A statistical classification framework was built for diagnosing cytomegalovirus status from the catalog of TCR beta chain sequences. V and J gene assignment, in a later analysis, came from comparing TCR nucleotide sequences with IMGT/GENE-DB human TR gene sequences. In a later analysis, CDR3 sequences and most-parsimonious VDJ recombination scenarios were assigned using the TCRdist pipeline. In a later analysis, each TCR beta chain was defined by its CDR3 amino acid sequence together with its V-gene family, and reads lacking a unique V-gene family were excluded. To address suspected cross-contamination and a sequencing artifact, a later analysis removed several hundred highly shared, low-generation-probability nucleotide sequences. A later analysis calculated a clonal expansion index for each public chain from normalized within-repertoire ranks of inferred template counts. Generation probabilities in a later analysis came from a VDJ recombination model fitted to out-of-frame rearrangements, and those results were checked against IGoR. A later analysis scored TCR-TCR, TCR-HLA and TCR-CMV co-occurrence with hypergeometric tests, applying a repertoire-size bias correction to TCR pairs. False discovery rates were estimated in a later analysis by permuting HLA or CMV assignments 20 times. In a later analysis, co-occurring TCRs were grouped with DBSCAN, and TCRdist sequence similarity was added when clustering was performed within HLA-allele-positive subsets. Repertoires with fewer than 30,000 or more than 120,000 public chains were left out of co-occurrence clustering, as were about 5 repertoires with anomalous nucleotide sharing. As stored in TCRdb, this immuneACCESS dataset retains in-frame rearrangements with V and J assigned. A fraction of the clones does not appear; measured against another copy, unresolved V genes explain less than half of the discrepancy, and the remainder lacks a known reason. V and J calls plus clone size are reproduced from that table; the DNA served to infer D and trimming. This sample is represented by more than 95,000 clones; 70% to 80% of them were singletons. Over 2% of the sample lies in the top ten.

The cohort was made up of about 610 healthy bone marrow donors. At the time of sampling, all cohort members were nominally healthy, though unrecorded immune exposures were likely present. The donor was CMV seronegative and was included in the group of a few hundred seronegative cohort members. Every donor gave a peripheral blood sample, and the peripheral blood mononuclear cells from that sample were used for TCR beta sequencing. The Qiagen DNeasy Blood Extraction Kit was used to extract genomic DNA from the blood cell samples. Reading from cysteine to phenylalanine, the CDR3 counts 15 amino acids. The entry retains the CDR3 DNA only, 45 bases that are in frame from base 1. The germline V gene encodes CDR1 SGHTA and CDR2 FQGNSA. The V and J ends are trimmed by 1 base and 5 bases, leaving 14 bases between them. Study-level results and caveats: Some IMGT-functional V segments, including TRBV6-2 and TRBV6-3, could not be told apart with the 87-base-pair reads, so those segments were excluded. Over 15 rarely observed V segments, including chromosome 9 orphons, were excluded from the earlier analysis of about 500 of the donors because counts were too low. In a later genetic analysis, fewer N-insertions in productive TCRs were reported among donors in an Asian-associated ancestry cluster than the roughly 700-donor mean. In an earlier analysis of some 500 of the donors, most TCR beta V segments were observed in productive rearrangements about 87% or about 30% of the time, broadly matching IMGT annotations. The presence/absence analyses assumed that sequencing depth was roughly uniform across donors, and that assumption may not be true. According to a later analysis, most CMV-associated TCR beta chains appeared to be HLA-restricted, and the HLA associations seemed to be driven largely by CMV exposure. The study gave a list of about 170 TCR beta chains associated with cytomegalovirus. Most TCR sequences were observed very rarely across donors, whereas some public TCRs were present in many individuals. According to the authors, the approach could potentially be generalized to other disease states and immunological phenotypes. Three of the identified cytomegalovirus-associated TCR beta chains were confirmed in vitro to be specific for cytomegalovirus antigens. A later analysis found that HLA-associated TCR beta chains were more clonally expanded and had lower generation probabilities than equally common non-associated chains. Assigning TCR associations to individual alleles was difficult when HLA alleles, especially DR and DQ, strongly co-occurred. The classifier was reported to diagnose cytomegalovirus status with high specificity and sensitivity in both the original and validation cohorts. Several of the top co-occurrence clusters appeared to be linked to parvovirus B19, influenza, CMV and Epstein-Barr virus, according to a later analysis. A further reported finding was that TCR beta sequences accurately predicted the HLA-A and HLA-B alleles for most subjects in the first cohort. Correlated functional status among segregating V segments might be attributable to linkage disequilibrium, but an unknown experimental factor could not be ruled out. Because some donors lacked HLA typing at each locus, the association tests relied only on the typed subset. Immune exposure information for the cohort was limited to CMV serostatus. Specific HLA alleles were associated with more than 15,000 TCR beta sequences at a false discovery rate of 0.05 in a later analysis. V-gene and J-gene trimming of TCR beta chains was associated with a missense DCLRE1C variant in a later genetic analysis, and the association was replicated in an independent cohort. In a later analysis, TCR association rates were found to vary across HLA loci, with the most associated TCRs seen for DRB1 alleles and the fewest for HLA-C alleles. This cohort had only TCR beta chains sequenced, and the lack of alpha or paired-chain data limited which features could be detected. A cluster of highly shared sequence variants was judged likely to be a technical artifact of the sequencing pipeline.

This chain is built from TRBV7-2 and TRBJ1-1, and the D gene may be TRBD1, 5 bases matching. This receptor was taken from a man younger than 40 in good health and CMV-seronegative. The sample taken for sequencing was PBMCs. CDR3 region: CASSLESGVGTEAFF. The DNA sequence is as follows: TGTGCCAGCAGCTTAGAATCGGGGGTCGGAACTGAAGCTTTCTTT.